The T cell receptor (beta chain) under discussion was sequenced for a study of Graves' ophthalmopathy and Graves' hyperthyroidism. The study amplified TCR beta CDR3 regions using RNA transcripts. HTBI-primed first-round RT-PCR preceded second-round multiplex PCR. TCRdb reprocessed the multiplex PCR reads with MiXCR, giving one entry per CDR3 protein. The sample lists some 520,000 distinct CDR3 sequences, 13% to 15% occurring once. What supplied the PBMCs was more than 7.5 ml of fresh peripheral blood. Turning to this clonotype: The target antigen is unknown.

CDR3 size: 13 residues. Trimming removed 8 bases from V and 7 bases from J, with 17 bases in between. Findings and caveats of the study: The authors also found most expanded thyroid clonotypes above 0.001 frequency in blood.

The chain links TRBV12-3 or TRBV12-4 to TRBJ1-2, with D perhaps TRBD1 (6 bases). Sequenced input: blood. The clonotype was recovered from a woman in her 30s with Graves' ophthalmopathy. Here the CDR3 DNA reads TGTGCCAGCGGCCCCACAGGGTTCCGTGGCTACACCTTC. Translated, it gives CASGPTGFRGYTF.